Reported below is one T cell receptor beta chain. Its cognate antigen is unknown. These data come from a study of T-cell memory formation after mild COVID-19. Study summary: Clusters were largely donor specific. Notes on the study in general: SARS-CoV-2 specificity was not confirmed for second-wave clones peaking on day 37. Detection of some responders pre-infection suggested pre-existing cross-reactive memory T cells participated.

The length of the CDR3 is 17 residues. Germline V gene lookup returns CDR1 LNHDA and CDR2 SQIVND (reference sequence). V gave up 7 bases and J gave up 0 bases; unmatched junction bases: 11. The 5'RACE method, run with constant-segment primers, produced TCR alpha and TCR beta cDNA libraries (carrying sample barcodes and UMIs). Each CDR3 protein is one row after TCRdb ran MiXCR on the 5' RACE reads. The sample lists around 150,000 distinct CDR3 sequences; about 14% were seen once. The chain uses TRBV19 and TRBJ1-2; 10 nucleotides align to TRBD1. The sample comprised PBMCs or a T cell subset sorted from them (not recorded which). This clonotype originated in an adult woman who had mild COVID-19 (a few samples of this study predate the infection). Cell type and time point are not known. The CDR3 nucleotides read TGTGCCAGTATCCAGCCGGGACAGGGGAACACTAACTATGGCTACACCTTC. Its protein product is CASIQPGQGNTNYGYTF.